This TCR beta chain came from a study of blood T cell dynamics during melanoma immunotherapy. Findings of the study overall: It remained unknown if the driving T cell clones were melanoma-specific.

This clone was seen just once. Its target is not known. Time point described: week 3, after first cycle of checkpoint inhibitor. This CDR3 contains 15 residues. Germline CDR1 reads KGHSH; CDR2 reads LQKENI. Trimming cost V 6 bases and J 7 bases; bases outside gene matches: 9. The repertoire was sequenced with immunoSEQ multiplex PCR; TCRdb's copy has only in-frame clones and lacks some. The data show roughly 7,600 clones, roughly 84% seen once. The chain is built from TRBV18 and TRBJ1-5; 10 positions agree with TRBD1. Sequences were derived from blood, sampled from a patient treated with checkpoint blockade. The TCR was taken from a human donor with melanoma. Here the CDR3 reads CASSSGTGDRQPQHF. The CDR3 DNA follows: TGTGCCAGCTCCTCCGGGACAGGGGATAGGCAGCCCCAGCATTTT. The whole variable domain, remainder taken from reference TRBV18 and TRBJ1-5, is NAGVMQNPRHLVRRRGQEARLRCSPMKGHSHVYWYRQLPEEGLKFMVYLQKENIIDESGMPKERFSAEFPKEGPSILRIQQVVRGDSAAYFCASSSGTGDRQPQHFGDGTRLSIL.